Below, 5 T cell receptor beta chains from the same sample are listed, as sequenced in a study of shared clonotypes between healthy human individuals. Profiled with immunoSEQ multiplex PCR; TCRdb holds only in-frame clones, not every one. The repertoire holds some 700,000 clones, with about nine tenths as singletons. The sample was memory CD8+ T cells from PBMCs. This sample's subset: CD45RO+ cells pooled with CCR7-negative TemRA cells. The receptor set was obtained from a man between 18 and 35 years old in good health. Some clones in this sample may be carry-over from other donors' samples.

V usage is TRBV7-9 and J usage is TRBJ2-1; TRBD1 matches at 7 bases. CDR1 and CDR2 from the germline V gene are SEHNR and FQNEAQ (reference sequence). The CDR3 is 14 amino acids. With 7 bases clipped from V and 5 bases from J, the junction kept 8 bases outside the gene matches. The CDR3 DNA follows: TGTGCCAGCACCGTAGGGGGCGACCACAATGAGCAGTTCTTC. It is translated as CASTVGGDHNEQFF.

V and J are TRBV4-1 and TRBJ2-5; 10 bases are shared with TRBD2. After removal of 4 bases from V and 2 bases from J, the junction contained 10 bases not matched to a gene. This CDR3 is 17 amino acids long. CDR1 and CDR2 (germline): MGHRA, YSYEKL. CDR3 in amino acids: CASSRKSGLAYQETQYF. Written as DNA, the CDR3 is TGCGCCAGCAGCCGAAAGTCGGGACTAGCGTATCAAGAGACCCAGTACTTC.

This chain uses TRBV9 with TRBJ2-3, with 10 bases identical to TRBD2. CDR3 length: 16 amino acids. The germline CDR1 and CDR2 sequences are SGDLS and YYNGEE. V shed 0 bases, J shed 3 bases, and the junction held 4 bases outside the gene matches. CDR3 in DNA: TGTGCCAGCAGCGTAGAGATAGCGGGAGGTACAGATACGCAGTATTTT. This sequence encodes CASSVEIAGGTDTQYF.

This sequence joins TRBV29-1 and TRBJ1-2; 9 nucleotides align to TRBD1. CDR1 SQVTM and CDR2 ANQGSEA come from the germline V gene. Losses at the gene ends were 7 bases for V and 8 bases for J; bases not matched to a gene: 8. This CDR3 spans 12 amino acids. CDR3 sequence (DNA): TGCAGCGGATCAGGGACAGGGCACGGCTACACCTTC. It codes for CSGSGTGHGYTF.

In DNA, the CDR3 is TGTGCCAGCAGTTACATAACCACCCCTAGCACAGATACGCAGTATTTT. Translated: CASSYITTPSTDTQYF. The chain has TRBV6-5 and TRBJ2-3; D ambiguous. Trimming removed 2 bases from V and 0 bases from J, with 12 bases in between. The CDR3 spans 16 residues. The germline CDR1 and CDR2 sequences are MNHEY and SVGAGI.